This TCR beta chain was captured in a study of spatial heterogeneity in lung cancer. Via MiXCR, TCRdb re-called the 5' RACE reads, giving one row per CDR3 protein. The data hold tens of thousands of distinct CDR3 sequences, with around 5.2% observed a single time. V was trimmed by 3 bases and J by 6 bases, leaving 9 bases between them. The CDR3 covers 13 residues. Per germline, CDR1 SNHLY and CDR2 FYNNEI. Sample time point: sample taken at primary tumor resection. Sequencing was performed on whole RNA extracted from tumor and nontumor lung tissue, or from frozen PBMC, and the material was left unsorted. Whole-study results and caveats: Ubiquitous expanded tumor TCRs surfaced in blood more at resection than they did at follow-up.

In this sample, this clonotype turned up many times. Its antigen is as yet unknown. V and J are TRBV2 and TRBJ2-1, with a weak D call TRBD2 (6 bases). The TCR sequence derives from a female donor with early-stage non-small cell lung cancer. Sequenced here: PBMCs, sampled at surgery. Here the CDR3 DNA reads TGTGCCAGCAGTGAGGACTATTTCAATGAGCAGTTCTTC. Amino acid sequence: CASSEDYFNEQFF.